Here is one T cell receptor (beta chain) with its context. As yet, its antigen is unknown. These data are taken from a study of T cell responses to AZD1222 COVID-19 vaccine. Points from the study as a whole: The study found Spike-specific TCR breadth and depth rose after two AZD1222 doses. Of spike-specific TCRs, nearly half reportedly target regions left unmutated in variants.

V shed 3 bases and J shed 4 bases, with 6 bases lying between them. The CDR3 totals 12 residues. TCRdb's copy holds only in-frame clones and misses some; the assay was immunoSEQ multiplex PCR. The sample lists around 92,000 clones; roughly 93% were seen once. J is TRBJ1-2 and V is TRBV12-3 or TRBV12-4; the D is unclear. Specimen: peripheral blood, collected on day 0 of AZD1222 vaccination. The TCR was taken from an adult in good health. In DNA form, the CDR3 reads TGTGCCAGCAGTTTCGGAAGCTATGGCTACACCTTC. It codes for CASSFGSYGYTF.